The 10 T cell receptor beta chains reported below all come from one sample, sequenced in a study of technical replicates of blood from a handful of donors (TCRdb year 2017). Library construction relied on the immunoSEQ multiplex PCR assay. TCRdb mirrors the immuneACCESS table, restricted to in-frame sequences. Some clones are absent from its copies; in checked studies, under half trace to an unresolved V gene, and the reason for the others is unknown. In this sample the table shows over 80,000 clones, around 96% of which occur a single time. Approximately 0.33% of the sample comes from the top ten. Sample: T cells isolated from PBMCs. All receptors derive from a human donor in good health.

The rearrangement uses TRBV7-9 and TRBJ2-7; 9 positions agree with TRBD1. J lost 3 bases, V lost 5 bases, and 8 bases had no gene match. Per the germline V gene, CDR1 is SEHNR and CDR2 is FQNEAQ (reference sequence). CDR3 size: 15 residues. CDR3: CASSDWGQGIYEQYF. The CDR3 nucleotides read TGTGCCAGCAGCGACTGGGGACAGGGAATCTACGAGCAGTACTTC.

This clone was seen once. The rearrangement joins TRBV15 to TRBJ2-1; 11 bases agree with TRBD2. The ends lost 6 bases at V and 10 bases at J; junction bases unmatched: 8. This CDR3 spans 14 amino acids. Looked up from germline, CDR1 is LNHNV and CDR2 is YYDKDF (reference sequence). The CDR3 DNA is TGTGCCACCAGACCTAGCGGGAGGACTTGGGAGCAGTTCTTC. Amino acids: CATRPSGRTWEQFF.

The V call is TRBV2, the J call TRBJ1-5; TRBD1 matches at 9 bases. V shed 2 bases, J shed 2 bases, and the junction held 7 bases outside the gene matches. The CDR3 is 17 residues long. Germline V gene sequence: CDR1 SNHLY, CDR2 FYNNEI. The CDR3 sequence: CASSERDRDIRNQPQHF. CDR3 nucleotide sequence: TGTGCCAGCAGTGAAAGGGACAGGGATATTCGCAATCAGCCCCAGCATTTT.

The chain uses TRBV19 and TRBJ2-7, with D perhaps TRBD1 (6 bases). The CDR3 runs 14 residues. V dropped 5 bases and J dropped 3 bases, with 14 bases sitting between them. Germline CDR1 LNHDA, CDR2 SQIVND (reference sequence). The CDR3 reads CASSGDSQGYEQYF. The DNA for the CDR3 is TGTGCCAGTAGTGGCGATTCACAGGGCTACGAGCAGTACTTC.

The gene calls are TRBV5-5 and TRBJ1-2; no definite D call. V lost 0 bases and J lost 7, with 16 bases in between. Germline V CDR1 and CDR2: SGHKS, YYEKEE (reference sequence). The CDR3 is 15 amino acids. The CDR3 is CASSLEPSEASGYTF. The CDR3 nucleotides read TGTGCCAGCAGCTTGGAACCCTCCGAGGCGTCTGGCTACACCTTC. Full variable domain (rest looked up from reference TRBV5-5 and TRBJ1-2): DAGVTQSPTHLIKTRGQQVTLRCSPISGHKSVSWYQQVLGQGPQFIFQYYEKEERGRGNFPDRFSARQFPNYSSELNVNALLLGDSALYLCASSLEPSEASGYTFGSGTRLTVV.

V usage is TRBV9 and J usage is TRBJ2-3, with TRBD2 identical over 14 bases. CDR3 length: 18 amino acids. Germline CDR1 reads SGDLS; CDR2 reads YYNGEE. V lost 1 base and J lost 1; bases outside the gene matches: 5. DNA of the CDR3: TGTGCCAGCAGCGTACTCTCGGGACTAGCGGGAGGCACAGATACGCAGTATTTT. Its translation is CASSVLSGLAGGTDTQYF.

This chain links TRBV28 with TRBJ2-7; TRBD1 might be the D (5 bases). Germline V gives CDR1 MDHEN, CDR2 SYDVKM. The CDR3 is 16 residues long. Trimming took 6 bases from V and 4 from J, leaving 22 bases between them. CDR3 DNA sequence: TGTGCCAGCAGCAAAATACCACAGGAATTTAGTTACGAGCAGTACTTC. Protein: CASSKIPQEFSYEQYF.

The chain links TRBV29-1 to TRBJ2-1; TRBD2 matches at 12 bases. CDR1 is SQVTM and CDR2 is ANQGSEA in the germline V gene. Unmatched junction bases numbered 8, after V lost 4 bases and J lost 7 bases. The CDR3 covers 15 residues. CDR3 residues: CSVGSRLAGGNEQFF. Here the CDR3 DNA reads TGCAGCGTTGGCAGTCGGCTAGCGGGAGGGAATGAGCAGTTCTTC.

The chain couples TRBV2 to TRBJ2-7, with 8 positions matching TRBD2. V was clipped by 7 bases and J by 2 bases; unmatched bases: 7. The CDR3 covers 14 residues. Germline-derived CDR1 and CDR2 are SNHLY and FYNNEI. The CDR3 region is CASIRGGIAYEQYF. The CDR3 region has the DNA TGTGCCAGCATCCGGGGGGGGATAGCCTACGAGCAGTACTTC.

The chain employs TRBV2 and TRBJ2-3, with D possibly being TRBD1 or TRBD2 (6 bases each). The length of the CDR3 is 14 residues. V lost 7 bases to trimming and J lost 5 bases, with 16 bases between them. The germline CDR1 and CDR2 sequences are SNHLY and FYNNEI. CDR3 sequence: CASIEGGLGDTQYF. CDR3 DNA: TGTGCCAGCATTGAGGGGGGACTGGGAGATACGCAGTATTTT.